What follows are 27 T cell receptor beta chains derived from one specimen sequenced in a study of human CD8 memory T cell subsets. Production of TCR beta libraries used UMI-labeled 5' RACE as the method. TCRdb reanalyzed the 5' RACE reads and collapses them to one entry per CDR3 protein, without DNA. This specimen shows 12,000 or so distinct CDR3 sequences; the ten leading clones hold 12% to 15%. The sequenced sample consisted of CD8+ T cells from PBMCs. The receptors here all came from a human donor in good health.

The rearrangement joins TRBV28 to TRBJ2-7; the D call of TRBD2 rests on TCRdb alone, since no DNA is present to check it. This CDR3 spans 15 amino acids. Germline CDR1 MDHEN, CDR2 SYDVKM. The CDR3 sequence is CASRLTSGRAHEQYF.

The rearrangement uses TRBV28 and TRBJ1-5; the D call from TCRdb, TRBD1, cannot be confirmed without DNA. Germline V gives CDR1 MDHEN, CDR2 SYDVKM. The CDR3 contains 16 residues. CDR3: CASSLAGRGEDQPQHF.

The chain recombines TRBV7-9 with TRBJ1-3; TCRdb outputs TRBD1, but without DNA this stays unchecked. The CDR3 has 16 amino acids. The V gene's germline CDR1 is SEHNR and CDR2 FQNEAQ (reference sequence). CDR3 loop: CASSLIGGLAGNTIYF.

The chain combines TRBV14 with TRBJ2-2; TCRdb designates TRBD1, a call that cannot be tested without DNA. The CDR3 length is 14 residues. Germline lookup yields CDR1 SGHDN and CDR2 FVKESK. The CDR3 protein is CASEKGLSTGELFF. Combining the CDR3 with reference TRBV14 and TRBJ2-2 gives the whole variable domain EAGVTQFPSHSVIEKGQTVTLRCDPISGHDNLYWYRRVMGKEIKFLLHFVKESKQDESGMPNNRFLAERTGGTYSTLKVQPAELEDSGVYFCASEKGLSTGELFFGEGSRLTVL.

The gene calls are TRBV7-6 and TRBJ2-1; TCRdb's D call, TRBD2, is unchecked because there is no DNA. CDR1 and CDR2 from the germline V gene are SGHVS and FNYEAQ. The CDR3 totals 19 residues. CDR3 in amino acids: CASSITGTSGRGAYNEQFF. The full variable domain, in which reference TRBV7-6 and TRBJ2-1 provide the parts outside the CDR3, is GAGVSQSPRYKVTKRGQDVALRCDPISGHVSLYWYRQALGQGPEFLTYFNYEAQQDKSGLPNDRFSAERPEGSISTLTIQRTEQRDSAMYRCASSITGTSGRGAYNEQFFGPGTRLTVL.

The genes are TRBV29-1 and TRBJ2-7; TCRdb's D call, TRBD1, is unchecked because there is no DNA. Per germline, CDR1 SQVTM and CDR2 ANQGSEA. This CDR3 is built from 15 residues. The CDR3 is CSVEGATSDSYEQYF.

The rearrangement uses TRBV4-3 and TRBJ2-7. CDR1 is LGHNA, CDR2 YSLEER, per germline. The CDR3 runs 14 residues. CDR3 sequence: CASSQDLRGYEQYF.

The rearrangement joins TRBV7-9 to TRBJ1-5; with no DNA, the TCRdb D assignment of TRBD1 cannot be verified. CDR3 length: 13 residues. Germline loops: CDR1 SEHNR, CDR2 FQNEAQ (reference sequence). CDR3 sequence reads: CASSKGGNQPQHF.

The V call is TRBV12-3 or TRBV12-4, the J call TRBJ2-7; TCRdb's D call, TRBD1, is unchecked because there is no DNA. CDR3 length: 14 residues. CDR3 amino acids: CASCCGTPTYEQYF.

The CDR3 is CASSAGTSGINEQFF. This sequence joins TRBV9 and TRBJ2-1; the TCRdb call, TRBD2, lacks DNA for checking. CDR1 SGDLS and CDR2 YYNGEE come from the germline V gene. The CDR3 contains 15 residues.

V usage is TRBV11-2 and J usage is TRBJ2-1; TCRdb calls TRBD2, which cannot be checked without DNA. CDR1 is SGHAT, CDR2 FQNNGV, per germline. The CDR3 spans 18 residues. CDR3 protein: CASSSPALGWEAYNEQFF.

V and J are TRBV7-3 and TRBJ2-2; the D gene TCRdb calls, TRBD2, cannot be checked with no DNA. This CDR3 region has 14 residues. Germline V gene data show CDR1 as SGHTA and CDR2 as FQGTGA. The CDR3 spells CASSTDLNTGELFF. The full variable domain, its missing parts supplied by reference TRBV7-3 and TRBJ2-2, is GAGVSQTPSNKVTEKGKYVELRCDPISGHTALYWYRQSLGQGPEFLIYFQGTGAADDSGLPNDRFFAVRPEGSVSTLKIQRTERGDSAVYLCASSTDLNTGELFFGEGSRLTVL.

The genes are TRBV20-1 and TRBJ1-1. This CDR3 has 12 residues. Germline V gives CDR1 DFQATT, CDR2 SNEGSKA (reference sequence). The CDR3 sequence is CSAITWGTEAFF.

The chain is built from TRBV27 and TRBJ1-1; the TCRdb call, TRBD1, lacks DNA for checking. The CDR3 sequence is 13 residues long. The germline gives CDR1 MNHEY, CDR2 SMNVEV (reference sequence). CDR3 sequence: CASAGQGISEAFF.

The chain is built from TRBV11-3 and TRBJ2-1; as DNA is missing, the TRBD2 call by TCRdb cannot be tested. Germline-derived CDR1 and CDR2 are SGHNT and YENEEA. The CDR3 covers 14 residues. This CDR3 reads CASSRSQEVNEQFF.

V and J are TRBV29-1 and TRBJ2-1; TCRdb designates TRBD1, a call that cannot be tested without DNA. The CDR3 spans 15 residues. CDR1 and CDR2 (germline): SQVTM, ANQGSEA. This CDR3 reads CSSPGGDSAYNEQFF.

The genes are TRBV19 and TRBJ2-1; the D call from TCRdb, TRBD1, cannot be confirmed without DNA. This CDR3 is built from 15 residues. From germline, CDR1 is LNHDA and CDR2 SQIVND (reference sequence). The CDR3 loop is CASGPRSGDYNEQFF.

The chain recombines TRBV3-1 with TRBJ2-7; TCRdb's D call, TRBD2, is unchecked because there is no DNA. Per the germline V gene, CDR1 is LGHDT and CDR2 is YNNKEL (reference sequence). The CDR3 totals 14 residues. The CDR3 is CASSHRDYSYEQYF.

The chain combines TRBV13 with TRBJ2-1. The CDR3 consists of 15 residues. Germline V lookup: CDR1 PRHDT, CDR2 FYEKMQ (reference sequence). CDR3 in amino acids: CASSVTGRHYNEQFF.

The V call is TRBV12-3 or TRBV12-4, the J call TRBJ1-1. The CDR3 contains 13 residues. The chain's CDR3 is CASSAGRSTEAFF.

V usage is TRBV5-5 and J usage is TRBJ2-2; TCRdb calls TRBD2, which cannot be checked without DNA. Germline lookup yields CDR1 SGHKS and CDR2 YYEKEE (reference sequence). This CDR3 region has 16 residues. The CDR3 is CASSSYSELNTGELFF.

The chain has TRBV5-1 and TRBJ2-3; TCRdb designates TRBD2, a call that cannot be tested without DNA. The CDR3 has 16 residues. Germline CDR1 reads SGHRS; CDR2 reads YFSETQ. The CDR3 sequence is CASSLARTIDTDTQYF.

The CDR3 spells CASITGTGGTDTQYF. V usage is TRBV28 and J usage is TRBJ2-3; lacking DNA, the TRBD1 call made by TCRdb goes unchecked. The germline gives CDR1 MDHEN, CDR2 SYDVKM. The CDR3 loop spans 15 amino acids.

The rearrangement links TRBV29-1 to TRBJ2-1; the TCRdb D gene call, TRBD1, has no DNA to confirm it. CDR3 length: 16 residues. Germline CDR1 and CDR2: SQVTM and ANQGSEA. CDR3 protein: CSVEDGAASSYNEQFF.

V and J are TRBV7-9 and TRBJ2-1; without DNA, the TCRdb call of TRBD1 cannot be checked. This CDR3 is 16 amino acids long. Germline lookup yields CDR1 SEHNR and CDR2 FQNEAQ (reference sequence). The CDR3 loop is CASSLGRGDRVIEQFF.

This chain joins TRBV7-3 and TRBJ2-5; with no DNA, the TCRdb D assignment of TRBD2 cannot be verified. The V gene's germline CDR1 is SGHTA and CDR2 FQGTGA. This CDR3 is built from 15 residues. The CDR3 reads CASSSGEGGRETQYF.

This chain joins TRBV29-1 and TRBJ1-2; lacking DNA, the TRBD1 call made by TCRdb goes unchecked. The CDR3 is made up of 11 amino acids. Germline V gene lookup returns CDR1 SQVTM and CDR2 ANQGSEA. The CDR3 sequence: CSVVQGNGYTF.